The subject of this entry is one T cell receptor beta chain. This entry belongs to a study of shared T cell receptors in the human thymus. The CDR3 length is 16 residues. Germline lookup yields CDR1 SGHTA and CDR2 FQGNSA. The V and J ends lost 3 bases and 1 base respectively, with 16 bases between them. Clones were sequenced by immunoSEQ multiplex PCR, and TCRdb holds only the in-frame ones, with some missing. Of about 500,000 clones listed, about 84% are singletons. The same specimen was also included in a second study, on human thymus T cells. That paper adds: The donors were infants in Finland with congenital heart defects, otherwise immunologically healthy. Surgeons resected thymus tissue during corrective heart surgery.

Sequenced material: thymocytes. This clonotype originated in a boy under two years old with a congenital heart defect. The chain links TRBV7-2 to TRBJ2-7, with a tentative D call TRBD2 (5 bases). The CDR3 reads CASSFSPLGVSYEQYF. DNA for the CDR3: TGTGCCAGCAGCTTTTCCCCGTTGGGAGTTTCCTACGAGCAGTACTTC.